The 18 T cell receptor beta chains given below trace back to one sample, sequenced in a study of T cell responses to AZD1222 COVID-19 vaccine. Profiled with immunoSEQ multiplex PCR; TCRdb holds only in-frame clones, not every one. This sample has 99,000 or so clones, with over 90% found just once. The sequenced sample was peripheral blood, obtained on day 0 of AZD1222 vaccination. These receptors were obtained from an adult in good health.

This clone was seen only once. This chain links TRBV6-5 with TRBJ2-5; 9 bases map to TRBD1. The CDR3 is 13 residues long. CDR1 is MNHEY, CDR2 SVGAGI, per germline. J was trimmed by 3 bases and V by 6 bases; bases with no gene match: 2. In nucleotides, the CDR3 is TGTGCCAGCAGCCGGACAGGGGAAGAGACCCAGTACTTC. Protein: CASSRTGEETQYF.

CDR3 sequence: CASSKPGLAVYNEQFF. Here the CDR3 DNA reads TGTGCCAGCAGTAAACCGGGACTAGCGGTTTACAATGAGCAGTTCTTC. V is TRBV6-2 or TRBV6-3 and J is TRBJ2-1, with 11 bases that match TRBD2. This CDR3 is 16 amino acids long. Trimming removed 5 bases from V and 4 bases from J; junction bases left unmatched: 7. The germline gives CDR1 MNHEY, CDR2 SVGEGT.

The chain has TRBV18 and TRBJ2-3; 7 bases match TRBD2. Germline CDR1 KGHSH, CDR2 LQKENI. Trimming removed 0 bases from V and 3 bases from J; junction bases left unmatched: 3. There are 15 residues in the CDR3. CDR3 region: CASSPPGGRTDTQYF. CDR3 nucleotide sequence: TGTGCCAGCTCACCACCCGGCGGGAGAACAGATACGCAGTATTTT.

DNA of the CDR3: TGCGCCAGCAGCCAAGACGCGGAAGGTCAGCCCCAGCATTTT. Residues: CASSQDAEGQPQHF. The chain employs TRBV4-1 and TRBJ1-5, with no clear D. Trimming took 0 bases from V and 6 from J, leaving 9 bases between them. Per the germline V gene, CDR1 is MGHRA and CDR2 is YSYEKL. This CDR3 region has 14 residues.

This clone was observed once. The CDR3 DNA sequence: TGTGCCAGCAGTCCACAGATTCTGAACACTGAAGCTTTCTTT. Protein product: CASSPQILNTEAFF. The chain couples TRBV27 to TRBJ1-1; D unresolved. CDR1 is MNHEY, CDR2 SMNVEV, per germline (reference sequence). V was cut by 5 bases and J by 0 bases, with 10 bases left in between. The CDR3 is 14 residues long.

Here the CDR3 DNA reads TGTGCCAGCAGCTTGGGACTTAGCGAAAAACTGTTTTTT. Translation gives CASSLGLSEKLFF. The chain uses TRBV5-6 and TRBJ1-4; the D is unclear. The V end was cut by 0 bases, the J end by 8 bases, with 8 bases between. CDR1 SGHDT and CDR2 YYEEEE come from the germline V gene. The CDR3 is made up of 13 amino acids. Filled out from reference TRBV5-6 and TRBJ1-4, the complete variable domain reads DAGVTQSPTHLIKTRGQQVTLRCSPKSGHDTVSWYQQALGQGPQFIFQYYEEEERQRGNFPDRFSGHQFPNYSSELNVNALLLGDSALYLCASSLGLSEKLFFGSGTQLSVL.

DNA of the CDR3: TGTGCCAGCAGTTTAACGGATGAGCAGTTCTTC. Protein sequence: CASSLTDEQFF. This chain links TRBV12-3 or TRBV12-4 with TRBJ2-1; no clear D. CDR3 size: 11 residues. V was cut by 2 bases and J by 8 bases, with 4 bases left in between.

This clone has a single count. The V call is TRBV10-3, the J call TRBJ1-5; D is unresolved. Trimming took off 3 bases at V and 3 bases at J, with 3 bases between the two ends. The CDR3 runs to 12 residues. From germline, CDR1 is ENHRY and CDR2 SYGVKD. CDR3: CAISDLNQPQHF. CDR3 DNA: TGTGCCATCAGTGACCTCAATCAGCCCCAGCATTTT.

The chain links TRBV24-1 to TRBJ2-6; 7 bases fit TRBD1. The CDR3 sequence is 16 residues long. From germline, CDR1 is KGHDR and CDR2 SFDVKD. Trimming removed 12 bases from V and 0 bases from J; junction bases left unmatched: 10. This chain's CDR3 is CAEWTGALSGANVLTF. The CDR3 coding sequence is TGTGCCGAATGGACAGGTGCCCTCTCTGGGGCCAACGTCCTGACTTTC.

V is TRBV20-1 and J is TRBJ1-5, with D uncertain. The CDR3 has 14 amino acids. Germline V lookup: CDR1 DFQATT, CDR2 SNEGSKA (reference sequence). V lost 3 bases to trimming and J lost 4 bases, with 13 bases between them. In DNA form, the CDR3 reads TGCAGTGCTAGTGGTAGGGCCTTGAATCAGCCCCAGCATTTT. This encodes CSASGRALNQPQHF.

CDR3 bases: TGTGCCATCAGTGCGCAGGGCAATGAGCAGTTCTTC. It translates to CAISAQGNEQFF. V is TRBV10-3 and J is TRBJ2-1; perhaps TRBD1 as D (5 bases). The CDR3 is 12 amino acids. Germline V gene sequence: CDR1 ENHRY, CDR2 SYGVKD. The V gene lost 4 bases and the J gene lost 6 bases, with 7 bases spanning the gap.

This chain connects TRBV7-9 to TRBJ2-5; D is uncertain. The CDR3 extends over 16 amino acids. Per the germline V gene, CDR1 is SEHNR and CDR2 is FQNEAQ (reference sequence). V was clipped by 1 base and J by 2 bases, with 14 bases between them. CDR3 nucleotide sequence: TGTGCCAGCAGCTTAGGAAAAGACACAAGTCAAGAGACCCAGTACTTC. Translation: CASSLGKDTSQETQYF.

The rearrangement joins TRBV7-8 to TRBJ2-7, with 9 bases lining up with TRBD2. The CDR3 sequence is 20 residues long. V shed 1 base, J shed 0 bases, and the junction held 16 bases outside the gene matches. Germline-derived CDR1 and CDR2 are SGHVS and FQNEAQ. The CDR3 spells CASSLVGLAGFQPSSYEQYF. CDR3 nucleotide sequence: TGTGCCAGCAGCTTAGTAGGGCTAGCGGGATTTCAGCCCAGCTCCTACGAGCAGTACTTC.

V is TRBV4-2 and J is TRBJ2-2; D remains ambiguous. Germline V gives CDR1 LGHNA, CDR2 YNFKEQ. The CDR3 length is 14 residues. Trimming pared 2 bases from V and 5 bases from J, leaving 9 bases between. CDR3 DNA sequence: TGTGCCAGCAGCCAACAAGCTGGGACCGGGGAGCTGTTTTTT. This translates into CASSQQAGTGELFF.

The DNA for the CDR3 is TGTGCCATCTTAGATTCGGCCAGGGGGAACACTGAAGCTTTCTTT. Protein product: CAILDSARGNTEAFF. This sequence joins TRBV10-3 and TRBJ1-1; possible D gene TRBD1, 6 bases. The CDR3 is 15 residues long. V was trimmed by 8 bases and J by 1 base, leaving 17 bases between them. CDR1 is ENHRY, CDR2 SYGVKD, per germline.

The chain carries TRBV6-5 and TRBJ1-4; D is possibly TRBD1 (6 bases). Trimming removed 7 bases from V and 7 bases from J, with 13 bases in between. The CDR3 consists of 13 residues. Germline CDR1 reads MNHEY; CDR2 reads SVGAGI. For the CDR3, the DNA is TGTGCCAGCACGGTTCAGGGGTTTGAAAAACTGTTTTTT. This translates into CASTVQGFEKLFF.

The chain carries TRBV9 and TRBJ1-2; D might be TRBD1 (5 bases). Germline CDR1 and CDR2: SGDLS and YYNGEE. Trimming pared 3 bases from V and 5 bases from J, leaving 8 bases between. CDR3 length: 12 amino acids. CDR3 coding DNA: TGTGCCAGCAGCGGTGACAGTTATGGCTACACCTTC. This gives the protein CASSGDSYGYTF.

The genes are TRBV5-1 and TRBJ2-2, with D perhaps TRBD1 or TRBD2 (6 bases each). The V gene's germline CDR1 is SGHRS and CDR2 YFSETQ. V lost 9 bases to trimming and J lost 1 base, with 16 bases between them. The CDR3 loop spans 15 amino acids. CDR3 nucleotide sequence: TGCGCCACCGGGCCCGGGGGCAGGAACACCGGGGAGCTGTTTTTT. Translating it yields CATGPGGRNTGELFF. Based on the CDR3 plus reference TRBV5-1 and TRBJ2-2, the full variable domain is KAGVTQTPRYLIKTRGQQVTLSCSPISGHRSVSWYQQTPGQGLQFLFEYFSETQRNKGNFPGRFSGRQFSNSRSEMNVSTLELGDSALYLCATGPGGRNTGELFFGEGSRLTVL.